This T cell receptor beta chain derives from a study of neurological immune-mediated disorders. Findings and caveats of the study: The most TCR clonal expansion was seen in HTLV-1-associated myelopathy, and the least was seen in multiple sclerosis, which fell below healthy controls.

This sample's time point: longitudinal time-point 2. The cDNA came from 5'RACE, which used 10-nucleotide random UMIs. TCRdb ran MiXCR on the 5' RACE reads and lists one entry per CDR3 protein. The table includes roughly 60,000 distinct CDR3 sequences, around 9.7% detected once. This clonotype was seen repeatedly, ten times or more. Its antigen is undetermined. The V end was cut by 3 bases, the J end by 5 bases, with 6 bases between. CDR3 length: 12 amino acids. Germline CDR1 reads WNHNN; CDR2 reads SYGVQD (reference sequence). The clonotype originates from a young man in good health. The sample consisted of PBMCs. This chain joins TRBV10-1 and TRBJ2-3; D unclear. The CDR3 region is CASSDGQDTQYF. The CDR3 nucleotides are TGCGCCAGCAGTGACGGCCAAGATACGCAGTATTTT.